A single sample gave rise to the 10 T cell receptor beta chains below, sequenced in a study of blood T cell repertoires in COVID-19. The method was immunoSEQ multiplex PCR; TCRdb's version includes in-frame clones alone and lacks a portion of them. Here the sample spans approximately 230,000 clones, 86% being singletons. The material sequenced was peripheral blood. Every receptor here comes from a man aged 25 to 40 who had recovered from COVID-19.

The CDR3 DNA reads as TGTGCCACCAGCAGAGATCAGGGGGCCCTCTACGAGCAGTACTTC. Its protein product is CATSRDQGALYEQYF. V and J are TRBV15 and TRBJ2-7; 8 bases match TRBD1. Germline V gene data show CDR1 as LNHNV and CDR2 as YYDKDF (reference sequence). CDR3 length: 15 residues. Trimming cost V 0 bases and J 3 bases; bases outside gene matches: 4.

The CDR3 protein is CASSQDPGYGYTF. In nucleotides, the CDR3 is TGCGCCAGCAGCCAAGATCCAGGCTATGGCTACACCTTC. V and J are TRBV4-1 and TRBJ1-2; D is ambiguous. Germline assignment: CDR1 MGHRA and CDR2 YSYEKL. Trimming pared 0 bases from V and 4 bases from J, leaving 6 bases between. There are 13 residues in the CDR3.

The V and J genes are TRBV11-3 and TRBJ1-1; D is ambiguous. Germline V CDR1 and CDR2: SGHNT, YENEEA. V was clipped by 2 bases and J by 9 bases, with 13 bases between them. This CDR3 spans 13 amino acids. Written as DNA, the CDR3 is TGTGCCAGCAGCTTAATCGGGAGCCCCAAAGCTTTCTTT. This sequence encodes CASSLIGSPKAFF.

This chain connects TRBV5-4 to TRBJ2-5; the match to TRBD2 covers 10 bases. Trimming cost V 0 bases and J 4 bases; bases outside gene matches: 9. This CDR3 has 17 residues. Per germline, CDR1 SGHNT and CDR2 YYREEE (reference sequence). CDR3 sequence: CASSLEPAGGPRETQYF. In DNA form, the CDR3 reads TGTGCCAGCAGCTTGGAACCAGCGGGGGGGCCCCGAGAGACCCAGTACTTC. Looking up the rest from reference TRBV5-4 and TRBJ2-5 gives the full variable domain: ETGVTQSPTHLIKTRGQQVTLRCSSQSGHNTVSWYQQALGQGPQFIFQYYREEENGRGNFPPRFSGLQFPNYSSELNVNALELDDSALYLCASSLEPAGGPRETQYFGPGTRLLVL.

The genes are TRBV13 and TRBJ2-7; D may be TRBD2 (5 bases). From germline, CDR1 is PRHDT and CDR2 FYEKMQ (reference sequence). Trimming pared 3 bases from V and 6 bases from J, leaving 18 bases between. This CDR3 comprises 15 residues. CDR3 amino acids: CASSFRTAVEGEQYF. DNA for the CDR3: TGTGCCAGCAGCTTTAGAACCGCGGTAGAGGGCGAGCAGTACTTC.

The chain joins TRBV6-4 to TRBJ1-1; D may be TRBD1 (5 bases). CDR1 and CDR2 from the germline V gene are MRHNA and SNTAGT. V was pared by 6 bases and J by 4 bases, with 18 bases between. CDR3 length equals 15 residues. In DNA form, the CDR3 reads TGTGCCAGCAGAATGCAGGGTATTTTGGGCACTGAAGCTTTCTTT. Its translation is CASRMQGILGTEAFF.

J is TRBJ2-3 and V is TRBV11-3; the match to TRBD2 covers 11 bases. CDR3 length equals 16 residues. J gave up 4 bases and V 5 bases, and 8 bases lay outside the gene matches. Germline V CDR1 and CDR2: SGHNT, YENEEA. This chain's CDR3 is CASSEGTSGPPDTQYF. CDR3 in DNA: TGTGCCAGCAGCGAGGGGACTAGCGGCCCCCCAGATACGCAGTATTTT.

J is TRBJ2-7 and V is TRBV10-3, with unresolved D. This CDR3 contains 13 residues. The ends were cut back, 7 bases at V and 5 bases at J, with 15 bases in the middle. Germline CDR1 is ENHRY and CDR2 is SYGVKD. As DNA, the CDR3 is TGTGCCATCACTAATTCTCCCGTTAACGAGCAGTACTTC. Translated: CAITNSPVNEQYF.

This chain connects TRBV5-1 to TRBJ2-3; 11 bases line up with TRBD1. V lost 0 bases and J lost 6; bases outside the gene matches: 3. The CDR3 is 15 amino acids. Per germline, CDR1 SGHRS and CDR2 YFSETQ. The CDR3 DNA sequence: TGCGCCAGCAGCTTGGGGACAGGGGGCGGGGATACGCAGTATTTT. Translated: CASSLGTGGGDTQYF.

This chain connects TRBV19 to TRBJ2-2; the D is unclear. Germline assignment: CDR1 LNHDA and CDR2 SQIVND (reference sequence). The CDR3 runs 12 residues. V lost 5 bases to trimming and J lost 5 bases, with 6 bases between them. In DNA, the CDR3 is TGTGCCAGTAGTTTCTCGACCGGGGAGCTGTTTTTT. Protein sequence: CASSFSTGELFF. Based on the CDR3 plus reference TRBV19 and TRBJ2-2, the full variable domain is DGGITQSPKYLFRKEGQNVTLSCEQNLNHDAMYWYRQDPGQGLRLIYYSQIVNDFQKGDIAEGYSVSREKKESFPLTVTSAQKNPTAFYLCASSFSTGELFFGEGSRLTVL.